These 30 T cell receptor beta chains came from one sample sequenced in a study of shared clonotypes between healthy human individuals. Repertoires were generated with immunoSEQ multiplex PCR, while TCRdb's copy carries only in-frame clones and drops some. There are 2.3 million or so clones in the sample; 85% to 95% occur only once, and 0.35% to 0.45% lies in the top ten. The material sequenced was naive CD4+ T cells from PBMCs. Subset: CD45RA+ positively selected. The receptors were gathered from a man between 18 and 35 years old in good health. Some clones in this sample may be carry-over from other donors' samples.

J is TRBJ2-2 and V is TRBV29-1; D assignment may be TRBD1 or TRBD2 (6 bases each). There are 13 residues in the CDR3. Trimming removed 2 bases from V and 4 bases from J, with 8 bases in between. Germline assignment: CDR1 SQVTM and CDR2 ANQGSEA. CDR3 in amino acids: CSVERGATGELFF. DNA of the CDR3: TGCAGCGTTGAAAGGGGGGCCACCGGGGAGCTGTTTTTT.

This chain connects TRBV7-9 to TRBJ2-5, with 7 positions matching TRBD1. This CDR3 has 14 amino acids. From germline, CDR1 is SEHNR and CDR2 FQNEAQ (reference sequence). V lost 5 bases and J lost 5; bases outside the gene matches: 8. CDR3 sequence (DNA): TGTGCCAGCAGCCATACCGGGACAGTGGAGACCCAGTACTTC. It is translated as CASSHTGTVETQYF.

The chain couples TRBV14 to TRBJ1-3; D unresolved. Germline values: CDR1 SGHDN, CDR2 FVKESK. The CDR3 runs to 13 residues. V lost 3 bases and J 4 bases, leaving 7 bases between the germline ends. The CDR3, as DNA: TGTGCCAGCAGCCAGGATCGGGGAAACACCATATATTTT. It is translated as CASSQDRGNTIYF.

This clone was observed a single time. The chain links TRBV28 to TRBJ2-1; 10 bases map to TRBD2. The CDR3 has 16 residues. Trimming took 6 bases from V and 6 from J; bases not matched to a gene: 11. The germline CDR1 and CDR2 sequences are MDHEN and SYDVKM. In nucleotides, the CDR3 is TGTGCCAGCAGAATTACCCATAGCGGGAGGAGCAATGAGCAGTTCTTC. Translated: CASRITHSGRSNEQFF. The whole variable domain, remainder taken from reference TRBV28 and TRBJ2-1, is DVKVTQSSRYLVKRTGEKVFLECVQDMDHENMFWYRQDPGLGLRLIYFSYDVKMKEKGDIPEGYSVSREKKERFSLILESASTNQTSMYLCASRITHSGRSNEQFFGPGTRLTVL.

J is TRBJ1-2 and V is TRBV6-5; D gene ambiguous. The CDR3 extends over 12 amino acids. Trimming took off 6 bases at V and 8 bases at J, with 13 bases between the two ends. Germline CDR1 reads MNHEY; CDR2 reads SVGAGI. This CDR3 is CASSPRDGGYTF. The CDR3 DNA follows: TGTGCCAGCAGCCCTCGGGATGGGGGCTACACCTTC.

This chain connects TRBV2 to TRBJ1-5; 7 bases are a match to TRBD1. The CDR3 covers 13 residues. Trimming took 6 bases from V and 4 from J; bases not matched to a gene: 3. Germline-derived CDR1 and CDR2 are SNHLY and FYNNEI. In DNA, the CDR3 is TGTGCCAGCAGGGGGACAGTTAATCAGCCCCAGCATTTT. Translating gives CASRGTVNQPQHF.

This chain uses TRBV5-4 with TRBJ2-7, with no clear D. Looked up from germline, CDR1 is SGHNT and CDR2 is YYREEE (reference sequence). Trimming left V 4 bases short and J 4 bases short, with 9 bases between. CDR3 length: 12 amino acids. The CDR3 DNA is TGTGCCAGCAGCCGCCCCCCATACGAGCAGTACTTC. Encoded protein: CASSRPPYEQYF. The full variable domain, its missing parts supplied by reference TRBV5-4 and TRBJ2-7, is ETGVTQSPTHLIKTRGQQVTLRCSSQSGHNTVSWYQQALGQGPQFIFQYYREEENGRGNFPPRFSGLQFPNYSSELNVNALELDDSALYLCASSRPPYEQYFGPGTRLTVT.

CDR3 protein: CASSLVGGTGNTIYF. CDR3 nucleotides: TGTGCCAGCAGCTTAGTCGGAGGAACGGGAAACACCATATATTTT. The rearrangement uses TRBV7-2 and TRBJ1-3, with D unclear. The CDR3 length is 15 residues. Trimming shortened V by 1 base and J by 4 bases, and 11 bases separated the two germline ends. Germline V gene sequence: CDR1 SGHTA, CDR2 FQGNSA.

The chain recombines TRBV12-5 with TRBJ1-1; D ambiguous. The CDR3 spans 13 residues. Trimming stripped 3 bases from V and 4 bases from J, with 9 bases between. CDR1 is LGHNT and CDR2 is FRNRAP in the germline V gene. In DNA form, the CDR3 reads TGTGCTAGTGGTTTTCGCGAGGGCACTGAAGCTTTCTTT. It encodes CASGFREGTEAFF.

The V gene is TRBV6-5, the J gene TRBJ2-2; D is tentatively TRBD1 or TRBD2 (5 bases each). This CDR3 has 13 amino acids. With 8 bases removed from V and 5 bases from J, the gap between germline ends came to 12 bases. Per germline, CDR1 MNHEY and CDR2 SVGAGI. In DNA form, the CDR3 reads TGTGCCAGCGCGAGGGGATTAACCGGGGAGCTGTTTTTT. This translates into CASARGLTGELFF.

This clone appeared a single time. The rearrangement links TRBV27 to TRBJ2-7; weak D call: TRBD2 (5 bases). Per the germline V gene, CDR1 is MNHEY and CDR2 is SMNVEV (reference sequence). This CDR3 spans 18 amino acids. Trimming removed 2 bases from V and 2 bases from J, with 22 bases in between. This CDR3 is CASSLMVGTSLGTYEQYF. CDR3 nucleotide sequence: TGTGCCAGCAGTTTAATGGTAGGAACTAGTCTCGGCACCTACGAGCAGTACTTC.

CDR3 sequence: CASSGAGKGIDTQYF. The CDR3 DNA reads as TGCGCCAGCAGCGGAGCGGGAAAGGGGATAGATACGCAGTATTTT. The chain carries TRBV5-1 and TRBJ2-3; 7 bases fit TRBD2. Germline-derived CDR1 and CDR2 are SGHRS and YFSETQ. With V trimmed by 4 bases and J by 5 bases, 10 bases remained unmatched. The CDR3 is made up of 15 amino acids.

This chain connects TRBV28 to TRBJ2-7; no clear D. This CDR3 spans 13 amino acids. V was trimmed by 5 bases and J by 5 bases, leaving 13 bases between them. The V gene's germline CDR1 is MDHEN and CDR2 SYDVKM. CDR3 amino acids: CASSPKLRHEQYF. Here the CDR3 DNA reads TGTGCCAGCAGTCCAAAACTGCGTCACGAGCAGTACTTC. The whole variable domain, remainder taken from reference TRBV28 and TRBJ2-7, is DVKVTQSSRYLVKRTGEKVFLECVQDMDHENMFWYRQDPGLGLRLIYFSYDVKMKEKGDIPEGYSVSREKKERFSLILESASTNQTSMYLCASSPKLRHEQYFGPGTRLTVT.

The chain couples TRBV18 to TRBJ2-4, with D unclear. The CDR3 loop spans 14 amino acids. Germline CDR1 KGHSH, CDR2 LQKENI. V was clipped by 3 bases and J by 5 bases, with 11 bases between them. The CDR3 coding sequence is TGTGCCAGCTCACCGACTCTCGGCGAAAACATTCAGTACTTC. Protein product: CASSPTLGENIQYF.

This clone was counted a few times. The chain links TRBV29-1 to TRBJ1-1, with D perhaps matching TRBD1 (5 bases). The germline V and J ends were trimmed by 4 bases and 1 base, with 16 bases remaining between them. CDR1 SQVTM and CDR2 ANQGSEA come from the germline V gene. CDR3 length: 15 amino acids. The CDR3 DNA is TGCAGCGTTGTATATGTGGGACGGAAGAACACTGAAGCTTTCTTT. This translates into CSVVYVGRKNTEAFF.

This chain joins TRBV5-6 and TRBJ1-1, with no clear D. Germline V CDR1 and CDR2: SGHDT, YYEEEE. Between the trimmed V and J ends, which lost 4 bases and 5 bases, there was a span of 12 bases. The CDR3 is 13 residues long. Here the CDR3 reads CASSRPTETEAFF. The CDR3 DNA reads as TGTGCCAGCAGCCGACCGACGGAGACTGAAGCTTTCTTT.

The chain has TRBV7-3 and TRBJ1-3; D is ambiguous. CDR3 length equals 18 residues. In germline, CDR1 is SGHTA, CDR2 FQGTGA. The V end lost 4 bases, the J end lost 0 bases, and 19 bases lay between the germline ends. In DNA, the CDR3 is TGTGCCAGCAGCTCCCTTCACGGAAAATCGAACTCTGGAAACACCATATATTTT. It codes for CASSSLHGKSNSGNTIYF.

This chain connects TRBV7-3 to TRBJ2-6, with D perhaps matching TRBD2 (5 bases). Germline V gene sequence: CDR1 SGHTA, CDR2 FQGTGA. V lost 5 bases to trimming and J lost 3 bases, with 8 bases between them. The CDR3 is made up of 14 amino acids. The CDR3 protein is CASSPGVGANVLTF. Here the CDR3 DNA reads TGTGCCAGCAGCCCCGGGGTTGGGGCCAACGTCCTGACTTTC.

With respect to this clone: This CDR3 is also generated by other DNA sequences in the sample. The chain has TRBV5-1 and TRBJ2-1; D not resolved. CDR3 length: 15 amino acids. V lost 0 bases and J lost 0, with 7 bases in between. CDR1 is SGHRS, CDR2 YFSETQ, per germline. Written as DNA, the CDR3 is TGCGCCAGCAGCTTGGGCCAAAGCTCCTACAATGAGCAGTTCTTC. Translating gives CASSLGQSSYNEQFF.

The chain carries TRBV9 and TRBJ2-5; 10 nucleotides align to TRBD2. J gave up 5 bases and V 2 bases, and 15 bases lay outside the gene matches. The CDR3 has 18 residues. Germline V gene lookup returns CDR1 SGDLS and CDR2 YYNGEE. The CDR3 is CASSVDPTAGGPRETQYF. The CDR3 bases are TGTGCCAGCAGCGTCGACCCCACAGCGGGAGGGCCGCGGGAGACCCAGTACTTC. The full variable domain, rest sourced from reference TRBV9 and TRBJ2-5, is DSGVTQTPKHLITATGQRVTLRCSPRSGDLSVYWYQQSLDQGLQFLIQYYNGEERAKGNILERFSAQQFPDLHSELNLSSLELGDSALYFCASSVDPTAGGPRETQYFGPGTRLLVL.

The chain recombines TRBV13 with TRBJ2-3; D not resolved. CDR3 length equals 14 residues. CDR1 is PRHDT and CDR2 is FYEKMQ in the germline V gene (reference sequence). The V and J ends lost 6 bases and 2 bases respectively, with 12 bases between them. The CDR3 DNA reads TGTGCCAGCAGGTTGAGAGACCACACAGATACGCAGTATTTT. Translation: CASRLRDHTDTQYF.

This chain links TRBV7-6 with TRBJ1-2; 8 bases align to TRBD1. From germline, CDR1 is SGHVS and CDR2 FNYEAQ. J was trimmed by 6 bases and V by 3 bases; bases with no gene match: 6. CDR3 length equals 14 residues. The CDR3 sequence is CASSFRGPQDGYTF. CDR3 DNA: TGTGCCAGCAGCTTCAGGGGGCCTCAGGATGGCTACACCTTC.

About this clone itself: As the CDR3 is not closed by the conserved phenylalanine or tryptophan, this likely results from a read error. The limits of the CDR3 on the DNA are not certain, so only TCRdb's listed CDR3 is given. The chain has TRBV21-1 and TRBJ1-4. TRBV21-1 is assigned pseudogene status. The CDR3 sequence runs 11 residues, both termini included. CDR3 sequence: CASSERRDKEI.

V is TRBV7-6 and J is TRBJ2-7; maybe TRBD2 (5 bases). Trimming took 5 bases from V and 4 from J, leaving 15 bases between them. Germline CDR1 SGHVS, CDR2 FNYEAQ. CDR3 length: 14 residues. In nucleotides, the CDR3 is TGTGCCAGCAGCCTGGGAGACCTAGTATACGAGCAGTACTTC. As protein: CASSLGDLVYEQYF. Using reference TRBV7-6 and TRBJ2-7 for the parts outside the CDR3, the full variable domain is GAGVSQSPRYKVTKRGQDVALRCDPISGHVSLYWYRQALGQGPEFLTYFNYEAQQDKSGLPNDRFSAERPEGSISTLTIQRTEQRDSAMYRCASSLGDLVYEQYFGPGTRLTVT.

A word on this clone: At the DNA level, this CDR3 is encoded by other sequences in the same sample as well. The V gene is TRBV5-1, the J gene TRBJ2-3, with D uncertain. Germline-derived CDR1 and CDR2 are SGHRS and YFSETQ. V lost 4 bases to trimming and J lost 2 bases, with 5 bases between them. This CDR3 comprises 12 residues. CDR3 nucleotide sequence: TGCGCCAGCAGCCTAACCACAGATACGCAGTATTTT. Translation gives CASSLTTDTQYF.

V usage is TRBV6-5 and J usage is TRBJ2-1, with 9 bases identical to TRBD2. Germline V gives CDR1 MNHEY, CDR2 SVGAGI. V lost 0 bases and J lost 5; bases outside the gene matches: 5. The CDR3 has 16 amino acids. Written as DNA, the CDR3 is TGTGCCAGCAGTTACTCGAGGACTAGCGCGAACAATGAGCAGTTCTTC. Its protein product is CASSYSRTSANNEQFF.

The gene calls are TRBV5-1 and TRBJ2-5; weak D call: TRBD2 (6 bases). Germline CDR1 and CDR2: SGHRS and YFSETQ. The V end lost 1 base, the J end lost 4 bases, and 14 bases lay between the germline ends. The CDR3 is 15 residues long. CDR3: CASSLPFGGSETQYF. In DNA, the CDR3 is TGCGCCAGCAGCTTGCCTTTCGGGGGTTCAGAGACCCAGTACTTC. The full variable domain, in which reference TRBV5-1 and TRBJ2-5 provide the parts outside the CDR3, is KAGVTQTPRYLIKTRGQQVTLSCSPISGHRSVSWYQQTPGQGLQFLFEYFSETQRNKGNFPGRFSGRQFSNSRSEMNVSTLELGDSALYLCASSLPFGGSETQYFGPGTRLLVL.

The V call is TRBV9, the J call TRBJ2-7, with 11 bases aligning to TRBD2. This CDR3 region has 15 residues. Germline-derived CDR1 and CDR2 are SGDLS and YYNGEE. V shed 6 bases and J 4 bases; nucleotides not matched to a gene: 9. CDR3 nucleotides: TGTGCCAGCACCCTAGTAGCGGGAGGGCTTTACGAGCAGTACTTC. Protein sequence: CASTLVAGGLYEQYF.

V gene TRBV7-2 combines with J gene TRBJ2-7, with TRBD1 identical over 9 bases. Germline values: CDR1 SGHTA, CDR2 FQGNSA. V lost 5 bases to trimming and J lost 0 bases; unmatched junction nucleotides: 11. The CDR3 covers 17 residues. DNA for the CDR3: TGTGCCAGCAGCCCCACCCCCGGGACAGGGTTCTCCTACGAGCAGTACTTC. It codes for CASSPTPGTGFSYEQYF.

The V call is TRBV29-1, the J call TRBJ2-5; D is uncertain. This CDR3 contains 13 residues. Trimming shortened V by 3 bases and J by 2 bases, and 10 bases separated the two germline ends. The germline V gene has CDR1 SQVTM and CDR2 ANQGSEA. CDR3 in DNA: TGCAGCGTTGAGGCAGGATTACAAGAGACCCAGTACTTC. Translation: CSVEAGLQETQYF.